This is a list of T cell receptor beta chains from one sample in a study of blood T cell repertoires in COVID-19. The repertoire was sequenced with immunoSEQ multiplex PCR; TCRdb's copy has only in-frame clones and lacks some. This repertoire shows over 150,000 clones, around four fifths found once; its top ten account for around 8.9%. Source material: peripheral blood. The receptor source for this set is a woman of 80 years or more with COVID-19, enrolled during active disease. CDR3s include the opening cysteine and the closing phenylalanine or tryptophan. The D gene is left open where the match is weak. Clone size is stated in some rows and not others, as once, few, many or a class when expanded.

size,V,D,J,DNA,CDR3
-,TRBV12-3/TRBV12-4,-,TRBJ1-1,TGTGCCAGCAGCCCCTTGGCTGAGGGTCGAGCTTTCTTT,CASSPLAEGRAFF
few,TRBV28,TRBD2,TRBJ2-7,TGTGCCAGCAGTTTGAGTGGCGGGAGGGGATTCTACGAGCAGTACTTC,CASSLSGGRGFYEQYF
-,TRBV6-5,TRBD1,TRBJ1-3,TGTGCCAGGGGACAGGGAGGTTCTGGAAACACCATATATTTT,CARGQGGSGNTIYF
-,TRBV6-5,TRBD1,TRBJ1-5,TGTGCCAGCCAGACAGGGGGCAATCAGCCCCAGCATTTT,CASQTGGNQPQHF
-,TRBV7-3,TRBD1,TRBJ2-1,TGTGCCAGCAGCCCGAATGGGGACAGTCGGTTGCAGTTCTTC,CASSPNGDSRLQFF
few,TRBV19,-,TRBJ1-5,TGTGCCAGTAGTCTGACAGTGTATAGCAATCAGCCCCAGCATTTT,CASSLTVYSNQPQHF
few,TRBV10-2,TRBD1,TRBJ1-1,TGCGCCAGCAGTGATGACAGGGGCTGGGGCACTGAAGCTTTCTTT,CASSDDRGWGTEAFF
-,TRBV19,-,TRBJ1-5,TGTGCCAGTAACACATATAGCAATCAGCCCCAGCATTTT,CASNTYSNQPQHF
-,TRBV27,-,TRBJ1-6,TGTGCCAGCAGTTTAGATATTAGAAATTCACCCCTCCACTTT,CASSLDIRNSPLHF
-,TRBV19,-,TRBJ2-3,TGTGCCAGTAGTATGTCTGGCCCCACTACGCAGTATTTT,CASSMSGPTTQYF
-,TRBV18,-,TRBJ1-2,TGTGCCAGCTCACCCGGGGGGACGAACTATGGCTACACCTTC,CASSPGGTNYGYTF
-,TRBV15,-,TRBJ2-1,TGTGCCACCAGCAGAGATCGGGCGCTAGCCGGGGGAAATGAGCAGTTCTTC,CATSRDRALAGGNEQFF
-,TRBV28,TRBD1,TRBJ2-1,TGTGCCACCCTTGGTAACCGGGACAGGGGGCGCGATGAGCAGTTCTTC,CATLGNRDRGRDEQFF
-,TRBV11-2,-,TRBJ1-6,TGTGCCAGCAGCTTAACAGGGAATCAATCACCCCTCCACTTT,CASSLTGNQSPLHF
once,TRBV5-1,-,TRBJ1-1,TGCGCCAGCAGTAGCAACACTGAAGCTTTCTTT,CASSSNTEAFF
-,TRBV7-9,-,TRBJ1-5,TGTGCCAGCTGCAAGACAGTCAATCAGCCCCAGCATTTT,CASCKTVNQPQHF
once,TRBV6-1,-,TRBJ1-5,TGTGCCAGCAGTGATTTCGGGTATCAGCCCCAGCATTTT,CASSDFGYQPQHF
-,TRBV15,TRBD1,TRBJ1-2,TGTGCCACCAGCAGAGGAGCTGGACAGGGTTCATCCTATGGCTACACCTTC,CATSRGAGQGSSYGYTF
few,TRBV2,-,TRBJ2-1,TGTGCCAGCAGTGAAAGGGGATACAATGAGCAGTTCTTC,CASSERGYNEQFF
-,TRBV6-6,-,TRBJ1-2,TGTGCCAGCACCTCGACGGGGAACTATGGCTACACCTTC,CASTSTGNYGYTF
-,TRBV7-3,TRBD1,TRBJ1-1,TGTGCCAGCAGCCCTCAGGGGGGAAACACTGAAGCTTTCTTT,CASSPQGGNTEAFF
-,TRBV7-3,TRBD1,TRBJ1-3,TGTGCCAGCAGCCCGGGACAGGGGTCAAGGTCTGGAAACACCATATATTTT,CASSPGQGSRSGNTIYF
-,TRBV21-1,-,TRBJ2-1,TGTGCCAGCAGCAAAGTCAGGGACAGGTACAATGAGCAGTTCTTC,CASSKVRDRYNEQFF
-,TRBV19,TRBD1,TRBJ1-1,TGTGCCAGTAGGACACCACAGGGGGCGAAAACTGAAGCTTTCTTT,CASRTPQGAKTEAFF
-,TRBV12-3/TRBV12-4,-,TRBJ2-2,TGTGCCAGCAGTTTGGGTGGGCCCGGGGAGCTGTTTTTT,CASSLGGPGELFF
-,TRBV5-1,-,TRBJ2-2,TGCGCCAGCAGCGTGGGAGAGGCTGTTACCGGGGAGCTGTTTTTT,CASSVGEAVTGELFF